These T cell receptor beta chains were read from a single sample in a study of CD8 T cells in ankylosing spondylitis. MiXCR was run by TCRdb on the 5' RACE reads, yielding one entry per CDR3 protein. The data hold about 240,000 distinct CDR3 sequences, with roughly a tenth observed a single time. Sequencing was done on a sample of blood, either unsorted or a sorted T cell fraction (not recorded which). The receptors shown here come from a male donor with ankylosing spondylitis or in good health (not recorded which). CDR3s include the opening cysteine and the closing phenylalanine or tryptophan. Fields, in order: clone size, J gene, CDR3 length, D gene, V gene, CDR3 DNA, CDR3 protein. D genes are given only for firm matches. Some rows have no size entry. The others give once, few or many, or a class for an expanded clone.

>many|TRBJ2-2|14|.|TRBV29-1
TGCAGCGTTTCTAGCTCCCGGGTAACCGGGGAGCTGTTTTTT
CSVSSSRVTGELFF
>few|TRBJ2-4|13|.|TRBV7-9
TGTGCCACCTCCCTTGATGCCAAAAACATTCAGTACTTC
CATSLDAKNIQYF
>many|TRBJ1-1|15|TRBD1|TRBV5-1
TGCGCCAGCAGCTTGGGACAGGGTGACGGCACTGAAGCTTTCTTT
CASSLGQGDGTEAFF
>few|TRBJ2-6|15|.|TRBV7-3
TGTGCCAGCACCGCAGGGGGGGGGAGGACCAACGTCCTGACTTTC
CASTAGGGRTNVLTF
>.|TRBJ1-2|13|.|TRBV3-1
TGTGCCAGCAGCCAAGGGAGGGCTTATGGCTACACCTTC
CASSQGRAYGYTF
>many|TRBJ1-1|16|.|TRBV6-5
TGTGCCAGCAGTTACGAGGCCGGAGTGTTTATTTCTGAAGCTTTCTTT
CASSYEAGVFISEAFF
>many|TRBJ2-2|12|.|TRBV12-3/TRBV12-4
TGTGCCAGCAGCGCCGCGTCTGGGGAGCTGTTTTTT
CASSAASGELFF
>many|TRBJ2-6|17|.|TRBV20-1
TGCAGTGCTAACTCCCTGGGGGTGGGCTCTGGGGCCAACGTCCTGACTTTC
CSANSLGVGSGANVLTF
>many|TRBJ2-3|15|TRBD2|TRBV6-2/TRBV6-3
TGTGCCAGCAGTTACTCAGCGGGGGGGTCAGATACGCAGTATTTT
CASSYSAGGSDTQYF
>.|TRBJ2-1|15|TRBD2|TRBV6-4
TGTGCCAGCAGTGAGGGGACTAGCGGGAGCAATGAGCAGTTCTTC
CASSEGTSGSNEQFF
>many|TRBJ1-1|13|.|TRBV2
TGTGCCAGCAGTGGATACGGGAACACTGAAGCTTTCTTT
CASSGYGNTEAFF
>few|TRBJ2-7|14|.|TRBV5-1
TGCGCCAGCAGCTTGACCGACCCAACCTACGAGCAGTACTTC
CASSLTDPTYEQYF
>many|TRBJ2-2|16|.|TRBV5-1
TGCGCCAGCAGCTTGGGACTACAGCGGAACACCGGGGAGCTGTTTTTT
CASSLGLQRNTGELFF
>.|TRBJ2-2|18|TRBD1|TRBV19
TGTGCCAGTACTCCCCCACCCCTGGGGACAGGGATGTTCGGGGAGCTGTTTTTT
CASTPPPLGTGMFGELFF
>many|TRBJ2-1|16|TRBD1|TRBV20-1
TGCAGTGCCATTGACAGGGAAAAGTCCTCCTACAATGAGCAGTTCTTC
CSAIDREKSSYNEQFF
>.|TRBJ1-1|14|TRBD1|TRBV7-3
TGTGCCAGCAGCTTAAAGGTCCAGGGGGCAGAAACTTTCTTT
CASSLKVQGAETFF